Listed here are 30 T cell receptor beta chains from one sample, sequenced in a study of regulatory T cells in long-lasting Graves disease. Construction of the TCR beta libraries employed iRepertoire HTBI primers in conjunction with Arm-PCR of CDR3 regions. TCRdb fed the multiplex PCR reads into MiXCR, producing one record per CDR3 protein. The table has about 430,000 distinct CDR3 sequences, approximately 16% seen once; the top ten hold approximately 7.8%. Time point: newly diagnosed GD, antithyroid drugs for less than 3 months. Preparation of the TCR library used RNA extracted from PBMCs. The same data also went into a second study, on T cells in Graves' hyperthyroidism and ophthalmopathy.

This specimen consisted of peripheral blood mononuclear cells (PBMCs), obtained at new diagnosis, from a patient treated with antithyroid drugs. These receptors were taken from a woman in her thirties or forties with Graves disease.

This clonotype was detected ten times or more. The rearrangement links TRBV12-3 or TRBV12-4 to TRBJ2-2; D ambiguous. The CDR3 runs 13 residues. V lost 8 bases and J lost 5, with 12 bases in between. This CDR3 reads CASSRRKTGELFF. Here the CDR3 DNA reads TGTGCCAGCTCGCGACGGAAGACCGGGGAGCTGTTTTTT.

This rearrangement joins TRBV28 to TRBJ2-7; 11 bases are shared with TRBD2. V lost 0 bases and J lost 2; bases outside the gene matches: 0. The CDR3 has 15 amino acids. CDR1 and CDR2 from the germline V gene are MDHEN and SYDVKM. CDR3 in DNA: TGTGCCAGCAGTTTATGGACTAGCGGGACCTACGAGCAGTACTTC. Translation gives CASSLWTSGTYEQYF.

This clonotype was recorded many times. The V and J genes are TRBV20-1 and TRBJ1-2, with 7 bases that match TRBD1. Per the germline V gene, CDR1 is DFQATT and CDR2 is SNEGSKA (reference sequence). The V gene end was trimmed by 6 bases and the J gene end by 4 bases; junction bases not matched to a gene: 5. The CDR3 extends over 12 amino acids. The CDR3 here is CSAGDRIYGYTF. As DNA, the CDR3 is TGCAGTGCAGGGGACAGAATCTATGGCTACACCTTC.

This chain joins TRBV20-1 and TRBJ1-5, with D unclear. The V end lost 0 bases, the J end lost 4 bases, and 10 bases lay between the germline ends. The CDR3 has 14 amino acids. Per the germline V gene, CDR1 is DFQATT and CDR2 is SNEGSKA (reference sequence). The CDR3 sequence is CSARDRSTNQPQHF. In nucleotides, the CDR3 is TGCAGTGCTAGAGATCGGAGTACTAATCAGCCCCAGCATTTT.

J is TRBJ1-3 and V is TRBV5-1, with D uncertain. V was pared by 4 bases and J by 0 bases, with 8 bases between. There are 14 residues in the CDR3. Germline V gene lookup returns CDR1 SGHRS and CDR2 YFSETQ. CDR3 protein: CASSDGFSGNTIYF. In DNA form, the CDR3 reads TGCGCCAGCAGCGACGGGTTCTCTGGAAACACCATATATTTT.

This clonotype came up many times. The chain uses TRBV28 and TRBJ2-5; D unresolved. V gave up 5 bases and J gave up 4 bases, with 8 bases separating them. Germline V CDR1 and CDR2: MDHEN, SYDVKM. The CDR3 loop spans 12 amino acids. CDR3 sequence reads: CASSPFSETQYF. The CDR3 coding sequence is TGTGCCAGCAGTCCCTTTTCAGAGACCCAGTACTTC.

This clonotype was seen at least ten times. The chain has TRBV28 and TRBJ1-1; possibly TRBD1 for D (6 bases). Deletions cut 6 bases from V and 4 bases from J, with 6 bases between. CDR1 MDHEN and CDR2 SYDVKM come from the germline V gene. The CDR3 spans 11 residues. DNA for the CDR3: TGTGCCAGCAGACAGGGCACTGAAGCTTTCTTT. This translates into CASRQGTEAFF.

The chain joins TRBV19 to TRBJ1-1, with D possibly TRBD1 on 6 matching bases. The CDR3 contains 12 residues. The V end was cut by 11 bases, the J end by 5 bases, with 15 bases between. CDR1 and CDR2 from the germline V gene are LNHDA and SQIVND (reference sequence). Here the CDR3 DNA reads TGTGCCTCCGAGGGGGGGTGGACTGAAGCTTTCTTT. This gives the protein CASEGGWTEAFF.

This clonotype was picked up many times. The chain uses TRBV11-2 and TRBJ2-6; 12 bases fit TRBD1. This CDR3 has 18 amino acids. CDR1 and CDR2 from the germline V gene are SGHAT and FQNNGV. Germline trimming cut 5 bases from V and 2 bases from J; bases unmatched to any gene: 7. The DNA of the CDR3 is TGTGCCAGCAGCGCGATCCGGGACAGGGGGCCTGGGGCCAACGTCCTGACTTTC. Amino acids: CASSAIRDRGPGANVLTF.

This clonotype has a count of ten or more. The chain uses TRBV9 and TRBJ2-5; D is uncertain. Per germline, CDR1 SGDLS and CDR2 YYNGEE. The CDR3 covers 15 residues. The V gene lost 0 bases and the J gene lost 2 bases, with 11 bases spanning the gap. The CDR3 region is CASSVGGGRQETQYF. The CDR3 DNA follows: TGTGCCAGCAGCGTAGGTGGTGGGCGACAAGAGACCCAGTACTTC.

This clonotype was seen a few times. V gene TRBV15 combines with J gene TRBJ1-1; D unresolved. V was shortened by 0 bases and J by 1 base, with 3 bases between the two germline ends. CDR3 length equals 13 residues. In germline, CDR1 is LNHNV, CDR2 YYDKDF (reference sequence). In DNA form, the CDR3 reads TGTGCCACCAGCAGAGAATGGAACACTGAAGCTTTCTTT. This encodes CATSREWNTEAFF.

As for this clonotype: It is likely a read error: a sequence one base away is far more abundant. The rearrangement joins TRBV7-9 to TRBJ2-5; a possible D gene is TRBD2 (6 bases). In germline, CDR1 is SEHNR, CDR2 FQNEAQ (reference sequence). The V and J ends lost 5 bases and 4 bases respectively, with 17 bases between them. This CDR3 comprises 15 residues. This chain's CDR3 is CASSPPREGGETQYF. CDR3 DNA: TGTGCCAGCAGCCCCCCCCGCGAGGGAGGAGAGACCCAGTACTTC.

CDR3 bases: TGCGCCAGCAGCCTCCAGAAATCCGACAGGGGGAGCACTGAAGCTTTCTTT. This sequence encodes CASSLQKSDRGSTEAFF. The chain uses TRBV4-1 and TRBJ1-1, with 9 bases identical to TRBD1. Germline trimming cut 4 bases from V and 4 bases from J; bases unmatched to any gene: 13. CDR1 MGHRA and CDR2 YSYEKL come from the germline V gene. The CDR3 runs to 17 residues.

This clonotype appeared a few times. This chain links TRBV7-3 with TRBJ1-2; 8 bases are shared with TRBD1. V was pared by 5 bases and J by 4 bases, with 9 bases of the junction left unmatched. Germline-derived CDR1 and CDR2 are SGHTA and FQGTGA. The CDR3 consists of 15 residues. The CDR3 loop reads CASSPETGVTYGYTF. In nucleotides, the CDR3 is TGTGCCAGCAGCCCCGAGACAGGGGTTACCTATGGCTACACCTTC.

Notes on this clonotype: A clone one base away is much larger, so this may be a read error. The genes are TRBV12-3 or TRBV12-4 and TRBJ1-1; D not certain. CDR3 length: 14 amino acids. V gave up 0 bases and J gave up 6 bases, with 11 bases separating them. The CDR3 region has the DNA TGTGCCAGCAGTTTAGCCGGGTTCGGGGCTGAAGCTTTCTTT. Its translation: CASSLAGFGAEAFF.

In its sample, this clonotype was seen a few times. The V gene is TRBV4-3, the J gene TRBJ2-6; D remains ambiguous. The CDR3 runs to 16 residues. V lost 1 base, J lost 4 bases, and 11 bases lay in between. Germline lookup yields CDR1 LGHNA and CDR2 YSLEER. For the CDR3, the DNA is TGCGCCAGCAGCCAAGGGTCTCAGGAGGGGGCCAACGTCCTGACTTTC. It translates to CASSQGSQEGANVLTF.

This clonotype appeared many times. The chain has TRBV12-3 or TRBV12-4 and TRBJ1-4, with D possibly TRBD1 on 5 matching bases. V was cut by 3 bases and J by 5 bases, with 13 bases left in between. The CDR3 sequence is 15 residues long. CDR3 amino acids: CASSFRTRENEKLFF. CDR3 nucleotides: TGTGCCAGCAGTTTCCGGACAAGGGAAAATGAAAAACTGTTTTTT.

This clonotype was counted ten times or more. V usage is TRBV7-9 and J usage is TRBJ2-1, with TRBD1 matching 10 bases. The V segment lost 5 bases and the J segment 4 bases; nucleotides outside the gene matches: 8. The germline V gene has CDR1 SEHNR and CDR2 FQNEAQ (reference sequence). The length of the CDR3 is 16 residues. The CDR3 coding sequence is TGTGCCAGCAGCACCTATCCGGGACAGGGGTACAATGAGCAGTTCTTC. Its translation: CASSTYPGQGYNEQFF.

The chain is built from TRBV19 and TRBJ1-1; D remains unclear. Germline loops: CDR1 LNHDA, CDR2 SQIVND (reference sequence). This CDR3 has 13 amino acids. With 4 bases removed from V and 2 bases from J, the gap between germline ends came to 8 bases. CDR3 in amino acids: CASSNSLNTEAFF. In DNA, the CDR3 is TGTGCCAGTAGTAACTCACTAAACACTGAAGCTTTCTTT. The whole variable domain, filled in from reference TRBV19 and TRBJ1-1, reads DGGITQSPKYLFRKEGQNVTLSCEQNLNHDAMYWYRQDPGQGLRLIYYSQIVNDFQKGDIAEGYSVSREKKESFPLTVTSAQKNPTAFYLCASSNSLNTEAFFGQGTRLTVV.

The chain couples TRBV6-2 or TRBV6-3 to TRBJ2-1, with D possibly being TRBD2 (5 bases). CDR3 size: 14 residues. Germline V CDR1 and CDR2: MNHEY, SVGEGT. V was clipped by 5 bases and J by 2 bases, with 10 bases between them. CDR3 DNA: TGTGCCAGCAGTCCCCGGGGTGCCTACAATGAGCAGTTCTTC. It encodes CASSPRGAYNEQFF.

In this sample, this clonotype turned up many times. This CDR3 reads CASSLGGRPPDEQYF. The CDR3 nucleotides read TGTGCCAGCAGCTTGGGCGGGAGGCCTCCCGACGAGCAGTACTTC. V is TRBV5-6 and J is TRBJ2-7; 8 nucleotides align to TRBD2. V lost 0 bases, J lost 5 bases, and 7 bases stayed unmatched. This CDR3 region has 15 residues. Germline loops: CDR1 SGHDT, CDR2 YYEEEE. The complete variable domain, with remaining parts taken from reference TRBV5-6 and TRBJ2-7, reads DAGVTQSPTHLIKTRGQQVTLRCSPKSGHDTVSWYQQALGQGPQFIFQYYEEEERQRGNFPDRFSGHQFPNYSSELNVNALLLGDSALYLCASSLGGRPPDEQYFGPGTRLTVT.

This clonotype was detected many times. The chain uses TRBV11-3 and TRBJ2-1; D perhaps matches TRBD1 (6 bases). Germline V gene data show CDR1 as SGHNT and CDR2 as YENEEA. The CDR3 length is 15 residues. V was trimmed by 1 base and J by 5 bases, leaving 12 bases between them. The CDR3 DNA sequence: TGTGCCAGCAGCTTAGGTCTTGGACAGAACAATGAGCAGTTCTTC. Residues: CASSLGLGQNNEQFF.

At least ten counts were recorded for this clonotype. The chain carries TRBV12-3 or TRBV12-4 and TRBJ2-3, with 10 bases fitting TRBD2. The CDR3 is 15 amino acids. V was clipped by 7 bases and J by 3 bases; unmatched bases: 7. CDR3 bases: TGTGCCAGCACCCCTCAGCGGGAGGGTACAGATACGCAGTATTTT. Translated: CASTPQREGTDTQYF.

The chain joins TRBV5-1 to TRBJ2-5; TRBD2 matches at 9 bases. The CDR3 length is 15 residues. V lost 0 bases to trimming and J lost 5 bases; unmatched junction nucleotides: 5. Germline-derived CDR1 and CDR2 are SGHRS and YFSETQ. The CDR3 DNA reads as TGCGCCAGCAGCTTGGCCGGGCTAGCGGGGGAGACCCAGTACTTC. This sequence encodes CASSLAGLAGETQYF.

CDR3 bases: TGTGCCAGCAGTGGGGGGACTACCAATGAGCAGTTCTTC. Protein sequence: CASSGGTTNEQFF. This chain joins TRBV6-1 and TRBJ2-1; 7 bases are shared with TRBD2. Germline lookup yields CDR1 MNHNS and CDR2 SASEGT. With V trimmed by 4 bases and J by 6 bases, 3 bases remained unmatched. CDR3 length: 13 amino acids.

There are many counts of this clonotype. The CDR3 protein is CASIKPSLAASTEAFF. In DNA, the CDR3 is TGTGCCAGCATAAAACCGTCTTTGGCCGCATCCACTGAAGCTTTCTTT. The chain employs TRBV28 and TRBJ1-1; D gene unclear. CDR1 is MDHEN, CDR2 SYDVKM, per germline. The V and J ends lost 7 bases and 4 bases respectively, with 22 bases between them. CDR3 length: 16 amino acids.

This clonotype has a count of ten or more. This sequence joins TRBV6-2 or TRBV6-3 and TRBJ2-3; 11 nucleotides align to TRBD2. Trimming removed 6 bases from V and 5 bases from J; junction bases left unmatched: 10. CDR3 size: 16 residues. The V gene's germline CDR1 is MNHEY and CDR2 SVGEGT. Written as DNA, the CDR3 is TGTGCCAGCAGCCCATACCTAGCGGGAGGAGGAGATACGCAGTATTTT. It translates to CASSPYLAGGGDTQYF.

This sequence joins TRBV11-2 and TRBJ2-1, with 9 bases identical to TRBD2. V was pared by 3 bases and J by 7 bases, with 7 bases of the junction left unmatched. This CDR3 has 15 residues. The germline gives CDR1 SGHAT, CDR2 FQNNGV. CDR3: CASSLTSGVRNEQFF. As DNA, the CDR3 is TGTGCCAGCAGCTTGACTAGCGGAGTTCGTAATGAGCAGTTCTTC.

As concerns this clonotype: This may be a read error, as it is one base from a much larger clone. The rearrangement links TRBV3-1 to TRBJ2-1; 7 bases align to TRBD2. V was clipped by 8 bases and J by 7 bases; unmatched bases: 11. This CDR3 is built from 14 residues. Per germline, CDR1 LGHDT and CDR2 YNNKEL (reference sequence). CDR3 nucleotides: TGTGCCAGCGGCCGGCCGGGGGGATCGAATGAGCAGTTCTTC. Residues: CASGRPGGSNEQFF.

V is TRBV4-1 and J is TRBJ1-3; a possible D gene is TRBD1 (5 bases). The V gene lost 0 bases and the J gene lost 3 bases, with 9 bases spanning the gap. This CDR3 region has 15 residues. The germline CDR1 and CDR2 sequences are MGHRA and YSYEKL. CDR3 residues: CASSQDTGYGNTIYF. The CDR3 DNA reads as TGCGCCAGCAGCCAAGATACAGGCTATGGAAACACCATATATTTT.